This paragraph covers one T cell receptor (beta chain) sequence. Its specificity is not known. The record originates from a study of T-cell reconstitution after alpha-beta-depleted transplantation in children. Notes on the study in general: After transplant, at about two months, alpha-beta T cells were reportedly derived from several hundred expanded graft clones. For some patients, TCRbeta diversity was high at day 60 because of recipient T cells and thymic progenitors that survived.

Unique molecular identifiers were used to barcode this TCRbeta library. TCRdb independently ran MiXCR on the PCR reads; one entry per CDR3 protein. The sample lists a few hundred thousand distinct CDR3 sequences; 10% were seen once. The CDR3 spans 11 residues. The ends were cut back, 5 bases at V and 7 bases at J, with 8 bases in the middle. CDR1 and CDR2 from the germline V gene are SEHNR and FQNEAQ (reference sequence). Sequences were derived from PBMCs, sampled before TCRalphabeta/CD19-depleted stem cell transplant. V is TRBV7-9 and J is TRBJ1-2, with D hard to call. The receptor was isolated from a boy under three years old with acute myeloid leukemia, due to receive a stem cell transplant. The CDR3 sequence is CASSGRSGYTF. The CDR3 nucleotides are TGTGCCAGCAGCGGGCGATCTGGCTACACCTTC.